These T cell receptor beta chains were read from a single sample in a study of shared clonotypes between healthy human individuals. Sequencing used immunoSEQ multiplex PCR; TCRdb keeps in-frame clones, though not all of them. The sample contains about 2.4 million clones, 85% to 95% of which appear only once. Sequenced: naive CD4+ T cells sorted from blood. The origin of the receptors is a man in his late teens or twenties in good health. Each CDR3 is given with its conserved first and last residue. D genes are given only for firm matches. Clone sizes are given selectively: once, few, many, or a class where the clone is expanded.

TRBD2	TRBJ2-7	TRBV6-5	.	TGTGCCAGCACCCCCGGGGGGGCATCCTACGAGCAGTACTTC	CASTPGGASYEQYF
TRBD1	TRBJ1-2	TRBV7-2	.	TGTGCCAGCAGAAATACAGGGGGTCGATATGGCTACACCTTC	CASRNTGGRYGYTF
TRBD2	TRBJ2-1	TRBV4-3	.	TGCGCCAGCAGCCAAGCCCCCGGTGCTAGCGGGCGGAATGAGCAGTTCTTC	CASSQAPGASGRNEQFF
.	TRBJ2-2	TRBV19	.	TGTGCCAGTAGTGGGGCCCATAAGACCGGGGAGCTGTTTTTT	CASSGAHKTGELFF
TRBD2	TRBJ2-2	TRBV9	.	TGTGCCAGCAGCGCCACGGGGGGCACCGGGGAGCTGTTTTTT	CASSATGGTGELFF
TRBD2	TRBJ2-1	TRBV2	.	TGTGCCAGCAGCGGACTAGCGGGAGGACTGTACAATGAGCAGTTCTTC	CASSGLAGGLYNEQFF
.	TRBJ1-4	TRBV30	.	TGTGCCTGGAGTTTGAGTCCAACTAATGAAAAACTGTTTTTT	CAWSLSPTNEKLFF
.	TRBJ1-5	TRBV4-1	.	TGCGCCAGCAGCCCAAGATCGGAATCCCTTAGCAATCAGCCCCAGCATTTT	CASSPRSESLSNQPQHF
TRBD1	TRBJ1-5	TRBV6-1	.	TGTGCCAGCAGTGAAGCCCGACCCTGGACAGGCGTAAATCAGCCCCAGCATTTT	CASSEARPWTGVNQPQHF
.	TRBJ1-1	TRBV7-9	.	TGTGCCAGCACCCTAGGGGGGGACACTGAAGCTTTCTTT	CASTLGGDTEAFF
TRBD1	TRBJ2-5	TRBV5-1	.	TGCGCCAGCAGCTCTAAACCGGACAGGACGAAAGAGACCCAGTACTTC	CASSSKPDRTKETQYF
.	TRBJ2-6	TRBV4-2	once	TGTGCCAGCAGCCAAGATTCTGGCGGGCCCGGACTCTCTGGGGCCAACGTCCTGACTTTC	CASSQDSGGPGLSGANVLTF
TRBD1	TRBJ2-7	TRBV18	.	TGTGCCAGCTCACTCGGACAGGGAGGTAACTACGAGCAGTACTTC	CASSLGQGGNYEQYF
.	TRBJ1-3	TRBV4-1	.	TGCGCCAGCAGCCAAGTCGCGGGCAGGAGCTCTGGAAACACCATATATTTT	CASSQVAGRSSGNTIYF
.	TRBJ2-7	TRBV5-1	.	TGCGCCAGCAGCTTGGTTGGCTCGAGCTCCTACGAGCAGTACTTC	CASSLVGSSSYEQYF
TRBD2	TRBJ2-1	TRBV29-1	.	TGCAGCGTTGAAGAAGGGAGGGGACCGGATGAGCAGTTCTTC	CSVEEGRGPDEQFF
.	TRBJ1-1	TRBV5-1	few	TGCGCCAGTGCAGAGGGGTTAACTGAAGCTTTCTTT	CASAEGLTEAFF
.	TRBJ1-1	TRBV7-2	.	TGTGCCAGCAGCCCGGGCCCAATGGGCACTGAAGCTTTCTTT	CASSPGPMGTEAFF
TRBD1	TRBJ2-7	TRBV6-5	.	TGTGCCAGCATCCCGGACAGGGGCTCCTACGAGCAGTACTTC	CASIPDRGSYEQYF
.	TRBJ1-5	TRBV18	.	TGTGCCAGCTCACCGGGACAACTTAGCAATCAGCCCCAGCATTTT	CASSPGQLSNQPQHF
.	TRBJ1-5	TRBV19	.	TGTGCCAGTACTCAGAGGGGCGACAATAGCAATCAGCCCCAGCATTTT	CASTQRGDNSNQPQHF
.	TRBJ2-3	TRBV29-1	.	TGCAGCGTTGAGGGGGGGCTCCTCACAGATACGCAGTATTTT	CSVEGGLLTDTQYF
.	TRBJ1-5	TRBV5-6	few	TGTGCCAGCAGCGTGTCAGGGCCCAATCAGCCCCAGCATTTT	CASSVSGPNQPQHF
.	TRBJ1-4	TRBV7-9	.	TGTGCCAGCAGTCCACAGACAGGAATTAATGAAAAACTGTTTTTT	CASSPQTGINEKLFF
.	TRBJ1-4	TRBV6-5	.	TGTGCCAGCAGTTACTCCGCCAGAAATGAAAAACTGTTTTTT	CASSYSARNEKLFF
TRBD2	TRBJ2-1	TRBV2	.	TGTGCCAGCAGTACCGGGACTAGCCCCAATGAGCAGTTCTTC	CASSTGTSPNEQFF
.	TRBJ1-3	TRBV5-6	once	TGTGCCAGCAGCTGGGGGGCTGGAAACACCATATATTTT	CASSWGAGNTIYF
.	TRBJ2-2	TRBV7-7	.	TGTGCTAGCAGCCGGCAGGGACCCCAGACCGGGGAGCTGTTTTTT	CASSRQGPQTGELFF
.	TRBJ1-6	TRBV19	.	TGTGCCAGTAGTCCACTCGACAGTACCAATTCACCCCTCCACTTT	CASSPLDSTNSPLHF
.	TRBJ1-1	TRBV28	.	TGTGCCAGCAATCCTCTCAAAGGGAGGGTGGGGAACACTGAAGCTTTCTTT	CASNPLKGRVGNTEAFF
.	TRBJ2-3	TRBV7-3	.	TGTGCCAGCAGCTTTCGCGACAGTAAAGATACGCAGTATTTT	CASSFRDSKDTQYF
TRBD2	TRBJ2-3	TRBV19	.	TGTGCCAGTAGTTCCACCGGGACTAGCGGGGGTGCGTTAGATACGCAGTATTTT	CASSSTGTSGGALDTQYF
.	TRBJ2-5	TRBV2	.	TGTGCCAGCAGTGTTTTGGGGGGGCGTCAAGAGACCCAGTACTTC	CASSVLGGRQETQYF
.	TRBJ1-1	TRBV18	.	TGTGCCAGCTCATTTTCCAGGGAAACTGAAGCTTTCTTT	CASSFSRETEAFF
.	TRBJ1-4	TRBV6-5	.	TGTGCCAGCAGTTACTCTTCCAGGAGAGGTGAAAAACTGTTTTTT	CASSYSSRRGEKLFF
TRBD1	TRBJ1-6	TRBV18	.	TGTGCCAGCTCACCGCAAGGACAGGGGGATAATTCACCCCTCCACTTT	CASSPQGQGDNSPLHF
.	TRBJ1-4	TRBV7-9	.	TGTGCCAGCAGCTTAGTGGGCTTTGCAACTAATGAAAAACTGTTTTTT	CASSLVGFATNEKLFF
.	TRBJ1-5	TRBV2	.	TGTGCCAGCATGAGGGATAATAGCAATCAGCCCCAGCATTTT	CASMRDNSNQPQHF
.	TRBJ1-2	TRBV10-3	.	TGTGCCATCAGTGAGTCGGCGGGAAACTATGGCTACACCTTC	CAISESAGNYGYTF
TRBD2	TRBJ2-3	TRBV11-2	.	TGTGCCAGCAGCTCCTTGGGGGGGGTCGGCACAGATACGCAGTATTTT	CASSSLGGVGTDTQYF
.	TRBJ1-5	TRBV4-2	.	TGTGCCAGCAGCCAGGTTTACAGGGACAATCAGCCCCAGCATTTT	CASSQVYRDNQPQHF
TRBD1	TRBJ2-1	TRBV30	.	TGTGCCATACAGGGGGAGGCGCGCTACTACAATGAGCAGTTCTTC	CAIQGEARYYNEQFF
.	TRBJ1-2	TRBV6-5	.	TGTGCCAGCAGTTTGGGACGGCTTGTCAATGGCTACACCTTC	CASSLGRLVNGYTF
.	TRBJ2-3	TRBV11-2	.	TGTGCCAGCAGCCCTAGAGCCGGCGGGATAGTTTCAGATACGCAGTATTTT	CASSPRAGGIVSDTQYF
TRBD2	TRBJ2-7	TRBV7-8	once	TGTGCCAGCAGCTTAGGCCGAGCGGGAGGGCCGAGCTCCTACGAGCAGTACTTC	CASSLGRAGGPSSYEQYF
.	TRBJ1-1	TRBV7-9	.	TGTGCCAGCAGCTTAATGACACAGCCGAACACTGAAGCTTTCTTT	CASSLMTQPNTEAFF
.	TRBJ2-7	TRBV30	.	TGTGCCTGGAGCCAGGGAGCCCCGGGGACCCACGAGCAGTACTTC	CAWSQGAPGTHEQYF
.	TRBJ2-3	TRBV7-2	.	TGTGCTGCCGTTTTGGACGCGGGAACGGATACGCAGTATTTT	CAAVLDAGTDTQYF
.	TRBJ2-5	TRBV18	.	TGTGCCAGCTCACCACCCTCGAGAGGCCAAGAGACCCAGTACTTC	CASSPPSRGQETQYF